Below are 10 T cell receptor beta chains sequenced from a single sample in a study of PD-1 blockade in classical Hodgkin lymphoma. After autologous stem cell transplantation all patients relapsed, and prior brentuximab vedotin exposure differed between cohorts. Profiling relied on immunoSEQ multiplex PCR, and the TCRdb table lists in-frame clones only, not all of them. Among around 60,000 clones, roughly 91% were seen once, and the ten largest hold less than 6.5%. The sequencing used peripheral blood mononuclear cells (PBMCs), collected before the second cycle of nivolumab. The receptors shown here come from a human donor with classical Hodgkin lymphoma.

This clone came up once. V gene TRBV6-6 combines with J gene TRBJ1-4; 7 nucleotides align to TRBD1. CDR1 and CDR2 (germline): MNHNY, SVGAGI (reference sequence). Losses at the gene ends were 6 bases for V and 0 bases for J; bases not matched to a gene: 4. This CDR3 region has 15 residues. The CDR3 DNA reads as TGTGCCAGCAGACAGACAGGGCCAACTAATGAAAAACTGTTTTTT. Protein product: CASRQTGPTNEKLFF.

CDR3 in amino acids: CASRRLGLAGETQYF. The DNA of the CDR3 is TGTGCCAGCAGGCGCCTAGGTCTGGCAGGGGAGACCCAGTACTTC. This sequence joins TRBV11-1 and TRBJ2-5; TRBD1 is a possible D gene (5 bases). Germline assignment: CDR1 SGHAT and CDR2 FQDESV (reference sequence). The CDR3 covers 15 residues. The germline V and J ends were trimmed by 6 bases and 5 bases, with 19 bases remaining between them.

The chain links TRBV5-1 to TRBJ2-3, with TRBD1 matching over 10 bases. The junction had 5 bases not matched to a gene; V was cut back by 3 bases and J by 4 bases. CDR3 length equals 15 residues. Germline V gene lookup returns CDR1 SGHRS and CDR2 YFSETQ. The CDR3: CASSYSGTGADTQYF. The CDR3 bases are TGCGCCAGCAGCTACTCCGGGACAGGGGCAGATACGCAGTATTTT.

This chain links TRBV5-1 with TRBJ1-4; 8 nucleotides align to TRBD1. V lost 2 bases, J lost 8 bases, and 5 bases stayed unmatched. The germline V gene encodes CDR1 SGHRS and CDR2 YFSETQ. The CDR3 is made up of 14 amino acids. The CDR3 is CASSLDRGDEKLFF. CDR3 sequence (DNA): TGCGCCAGCAGCTTAGACAGGGGTGACGAAAAACTGTTTTTT.

The V gene is TRBV28, the J gene TRBJ2-5; 8 nucleotides align to TRBD1. The ends lost 3 bases at V and 1 base at J; junction bases unmatched: 4. The CDR3 covers 15 residues. CDR1 is MDHEN and CDR2 is SYDVKM in the germline V gene. This CDR3 reads CASSFLQGAQETQYF. The CDR3 region has the DNA TGTGCCAGCAGTTTCCTTCAGGGGGCCCAAGAGACCCAGTACTTC. Full variable domain (outside the CDR3, taken from reference TRBV28 and TRBJ2-5): DVKVTQSSRYLVKRTGEKVFLECVQDMDHENMFWYRQDPGLGLRLIYFSYDVKMKEKGDIPEGYSVSREKKERFSLILESASTNQTSMYLCASSFLQGAQETQYFGPGTRLLVL.

The CDR3 bases are TGTGCCAGCAGCTGGACAGGGAAGTCCTACGAGCAGTACTTC. Translated: CASSWTGKSYEQYF. This sequence joins TRBV11-3 and TRBJ2-7; 8 bases fit TRBD1. V dropped 4 bases and J dropped 1; count of bases not matched to a gene: 3. The germline V gene encodes CDR1 SGHNT and CDR2 YENEEA. This CDR3 has 14 amino acids.

The chain carries TRBV10-3 and TRBJ1-2; no reliable D call. Trimming removed 6 bases at V and 2 bases at J, with 7 bases between. The germline gives CDR1 ENHRY, CDR2 SYGVKD. The CDR3 sequence is 12 residues long. The CDR3 DNA is TGTGCCATCAGGAAAACGAACTATGGCTACACCTTC. Translating it yields CAIRKTNYGYTF.

This chain connects TRBV10-3 to TRBJ2-7; D may correspond to TRBD1 or TRBD2 (5 bases each). Germline values: CDR1 ENHRY, CDR2 SYGVKD. V shed 0 bases and J shed 6 bases, with 15 bases lying between them. The CDR3 is made up of 15 amino acids. The CDR3 DNA sequence: TGTGCCATCAGTGAGTCGAGAGGCATTGGGGGCGAGCAGTACTTC. This gives the protein CAISESRGIGGEQYF.

The chain recombines TRBV6-5 with TRBJ2-2; tentatively, D is TRBD2 (6 bases). This CDR3 is 15 amino acids long. V gave up 6 bases and J gave up 1 base, with 12 bases separating them. Germline CDR1 is MNHEY and CDR2 is SVGAGI. CDR3 region: CASSSGTLNTGELFF. CDR3 bases: TGTGCCAGCAGCTCCGGGACTTTGAACACCGGGGAGCTGTTTTTT.

V is TRBV7-2 and J is TRBJ1-2, with D hard to call. Germline CDR1 and CDR2: SGHTA and FQGNSA. This CDR3 has 15 amino acids. Trimming removed 5 bases at V and 5 bases at J, with 18 bases between. CDR3 sequence: CASSPPRADLYGYTF. CDR3 nucleotides: TGTGCCAGCAGCCCCCCCCGGGCAGACCTATATGGCTACACCTTC.